This is a list of T cell receptor beta chains from one sample in a study of CD8 T cells in Susac syndrome. Using its own MiXCR run on the immunoSEQ multiplex PCR reads, TCRdb lists one record per CDR3 protein. Of 95,000 to 150,000 distinct CDR3 sequences in the sample, just under 95% were seen once. The specimen sequenced was CD8+ T cells from PBMCs. The origin of the receptors is a human donor with Susac syndrome. CDR3s include the opening cysteine and the closing phenylalanine or tryptophan.

>TRBV18|TRBJ2-7|15
CASSRPQDSSYEQYF
>TRBV6-2/TRBV6-3|TRBJ2-3|12
CASSLPLDTQYF
>TRBV20-1|TRBJ2-5|14
CSARIAGARETQYF
>TRBV25-1|TRBJ1-1|16
CASSDRASTGNTEAFF
>TRBV4-2|TRBJ2-1|14
CASSQDLGHNEQFF
>TRBV2|TRBJ1-2|13
CASSGTGGYGYTF
>TRBV4-1|TRBJ1-1|15
CASSQTQGARAEAFF
>TRBV27|TRBJ2-4|15
CASSQGGLAKNIQYF
>TRBV5-8|TRBJ2-5|16
CASSRNWRGYQETQYF
>TRBV11-2|TRBJ2-1|12
CASRLRSNEQFF
>TRBV25-1|TRBJ2-7|12
CASGDKSYEQYF
>TRBV25-1|TRBJ2-7|12
CASSEDTYEQYF
>TRBV9|TRBJ2-3|12
CASSVTADTQYF
>TRBV12-3/TRBV12-4|TRBJ1-4|11
CASSPGPQLFF
>TRBV13|TRBJ1-2|13
CASSTGPNYGYTF
>TRBV7-3|TRBJ1-5|15
CASSLDTSPNQPQHF
>TRBV13|TRBJ2-7|15
CASSLGLANSYEQYF
>TRBV27|TRBJ2-3|12
CASSDSSRVEYF
>TRBV27|TRBJ1-2|14
CASSSLTGQYGYTF
>TRBV7-9|TRBJ2-1|16
CASRGLAGGPFNEQFF